This note documents a single T cell receptor beta chain sequence. Additional DNA sequences in this sample encode the identical CDR3. The data belong to a study of blood T cell repertoires in COVID-19. The CDR3 spans 13 residues. Trimming stripped 6 bases from V and 0 bases from J, with 6 bases between. Original processing methods: Quantification of nucleated cells was approximated via reference gene primer amplification. Produced via immunoSEQ multiplex PCR; TCRdb's table is partial and in-frame only. That table furnishes V, J and clone size, whereas the DNA furnished D and trimming. The data contain around 150,000 clones, 65% to 90% of them seen just once; the ten biggest clones take up 7.2%.

The source of this sequence is a woman aged 50 to 65 in a cohort sampled during active or convalescent COVID-19. The rearrangement joins TRBV12-3 or TRBV12-4 to TRBJ1-5, with D hard to call. The sample was peripheral blood. The CDR3: CASRRGSNQPQHF. For the CDR3, the DNA is TGTGCCAGCAGGCGAGGTAGCAATCAGCCCCAGCATTTT.